This is a list of T cell receptor beta chains from one sample in a study of a mutant IDH1 vaccine in newly diagnosed glioma. TCRdb's copy holds only in-frame clones and misses some; the assay was immunoSEQ multiplex PCR. In the table there are 20,000 or so clones, more than 70% of which are singletons. Which antigens these TCRs recognize remains unknown. This specimen was PBMCs, taken from a glioma patient whose treatment included an IDH1 peptide vaccine. The source is a man in his forties or fifties with glioma. CDR3s include the opening cysteine and the closing phenylalanine or tryptophan. The D gene is left open where the match is weak. For some rows the clone size is stated as once, few or many, or as a class when expanded; others skip it.

TRBV5-1	.	TRBD2	TRBJ2-2	CASSTSGDRFTGELFF	TGCGCCAGCTCGACTAGCGGGGACCGCTTCACCGGGGAGCTGTTTTTT
TRBV7-8	.	.	TRBJ2-5	CASSGKQETQYF	TGTGCCAGCAGCGGGAAACAAGAGACCCAGTACTTC
TRBV7-2	.	TRBD2	TRBJ2-3	CASSSELGTSGQYF	TGTGCCAGCAGCTCGGAGCTTGGGACTAGCGGGCAGTATTTT
TRBV5-4	once	TRBD1	TRBJ2-7	CASSPGGRAYEQYF	TGTGCCAGCAGCCCAGGGGGCAGGGCCTACGAGCAGTACTTC
TRBV5-5	.	.	TRBJ1-5	CASSSTQLGVVNQPQHF	TGTGCCAGCAGCTCGACCCAGTTGGGCGTGGTGAATCAGCCCCAGCATTTT
TRBV28	.	.	TRBJ2-7	CASSLTGSGQYF	TGTGCCAGCAGTTTAACAGGGTCCGGGCAGTACTTC
TRBV6-5	once	TRBD2	TRBJ2-3	CASSYRAGGVDTQYF	TGTGCCAGCAGTTACCGAGCGGGAGGAGTGGATACGCAGTATTTT
TRBV6-6	.	TRBD2	TRBJ2-7	CASSMRESYEQYF	TGTGCCAGCAGTATGCGGGAGTCCTACGAGCAGTACTTC
TRBV19	.	.	TRBJ2-7	CASSKPGDFYEQYF	TGTGCCAGTAGTAAACCTGGGGACTTCTACGAGCAGTACTTC
TRBV19	.	.	TRBJ2-7	CASSWRGRTNEQYF	TGTGCCAGTAGCTGGAGGGGGCGCACCAACGAGCAGTACTTC
TRBV6-5	once	.	TRBJ1-2	CASKEGGHGYTF	TGTGCCAGCAAGGAAGGGGGGCATGGCTACACCTTC
TRBV6-5	once	.	TRBJ2-7	CASSNQAVQYF	TGTGCCAGCAGTAACCAAGCGGTGCAGTACTTC
TRBV19	few	TRBD2	TRBJ2-7	CASSIKSGLAGYTYEQYF	TGTGCCAGTAGTATAAAGTCTGGCCTAGCGGGATATACCTACGAGCAGTACTTC
TRBV7-2	.	TRBD1	TRBJ2-3	CASSALGQAITTDTQYF	TGTGCCAGCAGTGCCCTAGGACAGGCCATTACCACAGATACGCAGTATTTT
TRBV15	.	TRBD1	TRBJ2-7	CATSRAFDRGRNDEQYF	TGTGCCACCAGCAGAGCCTTTGACAGGGGGCGGAACGACGAGCAGTACTTC
TRBV5-4	.	TRBD1	TRBJ2-6	CASSSSGTGGSGANVLTF	TGTGCCAGCAGCTCCTCCGGGACAGGGGGCTCTGGGGCCAACGTCCTGACTTTC
TRBV7-2	.	TRBD1	TRBJ2-2	CASSLRTGVTGELFF	TGTGCCAGCAGCTTAAGGACAGGGGTCACCGGGGAGCTGTTTTTT
TRBV11-2	once	.	TRBJ1-1	CASSSWDGLHTEAFF	TGTGCCAGCAGCTCATGGGACGGCCTTCACACTGAAGCTTTCTTT